Reported below is one TCR beta chain. Its antigen is unidentified. The CDR3 contains 15 residues. V lost 3 bases to trimming and J lost 3 bases; unmatched junction nucleotides: 8. The germline gives CDR1 MNHEY, CDR2 SMNVEV (reference sequence). This record belongs to a study of T cell responses to AZD1222 COVID-19 vaccine. The table came from immunoSEQ multiplex PCR; TCRdb's copy has only in-frame clones and leaves some out. The profile shows some 150,000 clones, 88% of them singletons. Study-wide points: Donors were chiefly white British, with a greater number of females, and clonal diversity was perhaps underestimated.

Sequencing used peripheral blood, obtained on day 0 of AZD1222 vaccination. The sequence came from an adult in good health. The V and J genes are TRBV27 and TRBJ2-7, with 7 bases aligning to TRBD1. The CDR3 sequence is CASSFQVTGIYEQYF. In DNA, the CDR3 is TGTGCCAGCAGTTTCCAAGTGACAGGGATCTACGAGCAGTACTTC.